The 32 T cell receptor beta chains below were found in one sample sequenced in a study of T cells in Graves' hyperthyroidism and ophthalmopathy. The source material, RNA transcripts, was used to amplify TCR beta CDR3 regions. During a first-round RT-PCR of the TCR CDR3, the HTBI primer set was used. MiXCR, run by TCRdb on the multiplex PCR reads, gives a single entry per CDR3 protein. The sample consists of 500,000 to 650,000 distinct CDR3 sequences, 46% of them appearing once. The sample taken for sequencing was peripheral blood or thyroid tissue (not recorded which). The receptors here all came from an adult woman with Graves' disease, either hyperthyroidism or ophthalmopathy (not recorded which).

In this sample, this clonotype turned up many times. CDR3 in DNA: TGCAGTGCTAAAACGAGAACAGGGTTGTATAATTCACCCCTCCACTTT. Encoded protein: CSAKTRTGLYNSPLHF. The chain couples TRBV20-1 to TRBJ1-6; a weak D match, TRBD1 (6 bases). Per germline, CDR1 DFQATT and CDR2 SNEGSKA (reference sequence). With 4 bases removed from V and 4 bases from J, the gap between germline ends came to 17 bases. This CDR3 comprises 16 residues.

This clonotype was detected a few times. The V call is TRBV20-1, the J call TRBJ1-1, with D possibly matching TRBD1 (5 bases). V was pared by 3 bases and J by 7 bases, with 9 bases between. The CDR3 loop spans 11 amino acids. In germline, CDR1 is DFQATT, CDR2 SNEGSKA (reference sequence). In DNA, the CDR3 is TGCAGTGCTAGGGGGGATCTTGAAGCTTTCTTT. It yields the protein CSARGDLEAFF.

The V gene is TRBV7-2, the J gene TRBJ1-4; D gene uncertain. Trimming took 9 bases from V and 8 from J, leaving 10 bases between them. CDR1 is SGHTA, CDR2 FQGNSA, per germline. The CDR3 contains 11 residues. The CDR3 spells CASGLGEKLFF. DNA of the CDR3: TGTGCCAGTGGGTTGGGAGAAAAACTGTTTTTT.

The chain combines TRBV27 with TRBJ1-2, with D uncertain. Trimming stripped 10 bases from V and 3 bases from J, with 12 bases between. The CDR3 spans 12 residues. CDR1 is MNHEY and CDR2 is SMNVEV in the germline V gene (reference sequence). CDR3 residues: CATKGNHYGYTF. In DNA form, the CDR3 reads TGTGCCACCAAAGGGAATCACTATGGCTACACCTTC.

The rearrangement joins TRBV6-1 to TRBJ1-1; D call uncertain. Per the germline V gene, CDR1 is MNHNS and CDR2 is SASEGT. Trimming took off 2 bases at V and 6 bases at J, with 10 bases between the two ends. The CDR3 totals 13 residues. The CDR3: CASSEILRAEAFF. Here the CDR3 DNA reads TGTGCCAGCAGTGAAATCTTAAGAGCTGAAGCTTTCTTT.

This clonotype was detected only once. The chain carries TRBV7-8 and TRBJ1-2; D is unclear. The CDR3 spans 12 residues. Germline CDR1 reads SGHVS; CDR2 reads FQNEAQ. Deletions cut 3 bases from V and 7 bases from J, with 9 bases between. CDR3 in DNA: TGTGCCAGCAGCTTGACGGCGGTTGGCTACACCTTC. This translates into CASSLTAVGYTF.

J is TRBJ2-7 and V is TRBV11-2, with no clear D. The CDR3 runs to 12 residues. V was clipped by 8 bases and J by 5 bases, with 13 bases between them. CDR1 SGHAT and CDR2 FQNNGV come from the germline V gene. Written as DNA, the CDR3 is TGTGCCAGCTCACCGTCTAGGGACGAGCAGTACTTC. It yields the protein CASSPSRDEQYF.

In its sample, this clonotype was seen many times. The J gene is TRBJ1-1, the V gene TRBV30; TRBD1 might be the D (5 bases). CDR1 is GTSNPN, CDR2 SVGIG, per germline (reference sequence). V shed 4 bases and J shed 10 bases, with 16 bases lying between them. This CDR3 region has 12 residues. The DNA of the CDR3 is TGTGCCTGGAATGTGGAGGCAGGGCCAGCTTTCTTT. Protein product: CAWNVEAGPAFF.

The chain employs TRBV7-9 and TRBJ2-6; TRBD1 might be the D (6 bases). The CDR3 has 21 residues. Looked up from germline, CDR1 is SEHNR and CDR2 is FQNEAQ (reference sequence). Trimming removed 4 bases at V and 0 bases at J, with 25 bases between. CDR3 nucleotides: TGTGCCAGCAGCTCCGGTCCTCCCGGGACATCCCTCTTCTCTGGGGCCAACGTCCTGACTTTC. Protein product: CASSSGPPGTSLFSGANVLTF. The full variable domain, with the rest looked up from reference TRBV7-9 and TRBJ2-6, is DTGVSQNPRHKITKRGQNVTFRCDPISEHNRLYWYRQTLGQGPEFLTYFQNEAQLEKSRLLSDRFSAERPKGSFSTLEIQRTEQGDSAMYLCASSSGPPGTSLFSGANVLTFGAGSRLTVL.

This clonotype was found many times. The chain combines TRBV3-1 with TRBJ1-2, with TRBD1 as a possible D gene (6 bases). In germline, CDR1 is LGHDT, CDR2 YNNKEL (reference sequence). The V and J ends lost 3 bases and 8 bases respectively, with 13 bases between them. CDR3 length equals 13 residues. The CDR3 region is CASSQPGEGGYTF. Here the CDR3 DNA reads TGTGCCAGCAGCCAGCCAGGGGAAGGCGGCTACACCTTC.

This chain links TRBV10-3 with TRBJ1-5, with 7 bases aligning to TRBD1. The V gene end was trimmed by 10 bases and the J gene end by 0 bases; junction bases not matched to a gene: 6. CDR3 size: 14 residues. Germline-derived CDR1 and CDR2 are ENHRY and SYGVKD. CDR3 nucleotides: TGTGCCACCGGGACAGATGATAGCAATCAGCCCCAGCATTTT. Protein product: CATGTDDSNQPQHF.

This chain uses TRBV19 with TRBJ2-1, with D possibly being TRBD2 (6 bases). The CDR3 totals 14 residues. V was clipped by 7 bases and J by 1 base, with 11 bases between them. Germline loops: CDR1 LNHDA, CDR2 SQIVND (reference sequence). The CDR3 reads CASNSGRSYNEQFF. DNA of the CDR3: TGTGCCAGTAATTCAGGGAGGTCCTACAATGAGCAGTTCTTC.

The chain recombines TRBV9 with TRBJ1-1; 11 positions match TRBD1. CDR1 SGDLS and CDR2 YYNGEE come from the germline V gene. V lost 3 bases, J lost 4 bases, and 8 bases stayed unmatched. The CDR3 is 16 amino acids. In DNA, the CDR3 is TGTGCCAGCAGCGATGGGACAGGGGGTCGGAGCACTGAAGCTTTCTTT. Its translation: CASSDGTGGRSTEAFF.

The chain combines TRBV6-6 with TRBJ1-5, with D unresolved. Germline V gene lookup returns CDR1 MNHNY and CDR2 SVGAGI (reference sequence). This CDR3 is 13 amino acids long. Deletions cut 4 bases from V and 7 bases from J, with 11 bases between. The CDR3 DNA follows: TGTGCCAGCAGTTTCGGTAGCTTCCAGCCCCAGCATTTT. This codes for CASSFGSFQPQHF.

The rearrangement uses TRBV7-9 and TRBJ2-7; D is undetermined. Trimming left V 1 base short and J 3 bases short, with 7 bases between. The CDR3 length is 13 residues. The V gene's germline CDR1 is SEHNR and CDR2 FQNEAQ (reference sequence). This CDR3 reads CASSLGPHYEQYF. CDR3 nucleotide sequence: TGTGCCAGCAGCTTAGGTCCCCACTACGAGCAGTACTTC. Full variable domain (missing parts from reference TRBV7-9 and TRBJ2-7): DTGVSQNPRHKITKRGQNVTFRCDPISEHNRLYWYRQTLGQGPEFLTYFQNEAQLEKSRLLSDRFSAERPKGSFSTLEIQRTEQGDSAMYLCASSLGPHYEQYFGPGTRLTVT.

This rearrangement joins TRBV12-3 or TRBV12-4 to TRBJ1-5; TRBD1 aligns across 9 bases. V lost 7 bases and J lost 6; bases outside the gene matches: 7. The CDR3 spans 14 residues. The CDR3 coding sequence is TGTGCCAGCACCGACACAGGGGGCAGTCAGCCCCAGCATTTT. Residues: CASTDTGGSQPQHF.

V is TRBV11-2 and J is TRBJ2-7; tentative D call: TRBD2 (6 bases). The germline gives CDR1 SGHAT, CDR2 FQNNGV. The length of the CDR3 is 14 residues. Here the CDR3 reads CASGVGGLDVEQYF. For the CDR3, the DNA is TGTGCTAGCGGCGTGGGCGGCTTGGATGTCGAGCAGTACTTC.

The CDR3 sequence is CASSQAGLDYEQYF. CDR3 nucleotide sequence: TGCGCCAGCAGCCAAGCAGGATTGGACTACGAGCAGTACTTC. V and J are TRBV4-1 and TRBJ2-7; D gene unclear. Germline V gene lookup returns CDR1 MGHRA and CDR2 YSYEKL. V was shortened by 1 base and J by 3 bases, with 10 bases between the two germline ends. The CDR3 spans 14 residues.

This clonotype was recorded a few times. This could be a read error, since a much larger clone is one nucleotide away. The CDR3 does not end in the conserved phenylalanine or tryptophan, so this is likely a read error. The CDR3 loop is CASSQVGWPVEAFS. The CDR3 nucleotides read TGTGCCAGCAGCCAAGTTGGGTGGCCAGTTGAAGCTTTCTCT. The J gene is TRBJ1-1, the V gene TRBV14, with D uncertain. This CDR3 is 14 amino acids long. Deletions cut 1 base from V and 7 bases from J, with 13 bases between. The germline V gene has CDR1 SGHDN and CDR2 FVKESK.

The chain recombines TRBV12-3 or TRBV12-4 with TRBJ1-1, with 7 bases lining up with TRBD1. Trimming took 5 bases from V and 11 from J; bases not matched to a gene: 8. The CDR3 sequence is 12 residues long. CDR3 DNA sequence: TGTGCCAGCAGTCACGACAGGGTTTACGCTTTCTTT. Protein sequence: CASSHDRVYAFF.

V is TRBV20-1 and J is TRBJ2-7; 9 nucleotides match TRBD2. V was pared by 2 bases and J by 2 bases, with 4 bases of the junction left unmatched. This CDR3 contains 14 residues. Germline-derived CDR1 and CDR2 are DFQATT and SNEGSKA (reference sequence). The CDR3 here is CSARSGRWTYEQYF. The CDR3 DNA reads as TGCAGTGCTAGAAGCGGGAGGTGGACCTACGAGCAGTACTTC.

This clonotype was observed a handful of times. The junction departs from the called germline gene at one end, perhaps through a read error. The chain links TRBV4-1 to TRBJ1-5; D is uncertain. Germline CDR1 is MGHRA and CDR2 is YSYEKL. The CDR3 spans 15 residues. The CDR3 protein is CASSVRGQGNQPQHF. The CDR3, as DNA: TGTGCCAGTAGTGTTCGCGGGCAGGGCAATCAGCCCCAGCATTTT.

Of note for this clonotype: At one end the junction does not follow the germline gene, possibly because of a read error. J is TRBJ2-5 and V is TRBV10-2; perhaps TRBD2 as D (6 bases). This CDR3 has 13 amino acids. CDR1 is WSHSY and CDR2 is SAAADI in the germline V gene. CDR3 bases: TGCGCCGGCAGTGAGCGGGTTGGAGAGACCCAGTACTTC. Translation: CAGSERVGETQYF.

There are a few counts of this clonotype. The gene calls are TRBV29-1 and TRBJ1-1; TRBD1 agrees at 8 bases. The germline gives CDR1 SQVTM, CDR2 ANQGSEA. This CDR3 is built from 16 residues. With V trimmed by 6 bases and J by 6 bases, 18 bases remained unmatched. The chain's CDR3 is CSVAGGLVGRASEAFF. CDR3 bases: TGCAGCGTAGCAGGGGGCTTAGTTGGGAGGGCCTCTGAAGCTTTCTTT.

This clonotype was counted at least ten times. The J gene is TRBJ2-2, the V gene TRBV7-2; D is possibly TRBD2 (6 bases). Trimming took 2 bases from V and 4 from J, leaving 11 bases between them. CDR1 and CDR2 (germline): SGHTA, FQGNSA. CDR3 length: 15 amino acids. CDR3 in amino acids: CASSLTGSLTGELFF. In nucleotides, the CDR3 is TGTGCCAGCAGCTTAACCGGGAGCCTCACCGGGGAGCTGTTTTTT. Supplemented by reference TRBV7-2 and TRBJ2-2, the full variable domain reads GAGVSQSPSNKVTEKGKDVELRCDPISGHTALYWYRQSLGQGLEFLIYFQGNSAPDKSGLPSDRFSAERTGGSVSTLTIQRTQQEDSAVYLCASSLTGSLTGELFFGEGSRLTVL.

This clonotype was seen at least ten times. This sequence joins TRBV19 and TRBJ1-5; D uncertain. Germline V gene sequence: CDR1 LNHDA, CDR2 SQIVND (reference sequence). The V gene lost 8 bases and the J gene lost 1 base, with 12 bases spanning the gap. This CDR3 is 14 amino acids long. This CDR3 reads CASSTEWSNQPQHF. The CDR3 region has the DNA TGTGCCAGTTCTACGGAGTGGAGCAATCAGCCCCAGCATTTT.

A few counts support this clonotype. J is TRBJ2-2 and V is TRBV2; maybe TRBD2 (6 bases). CDR1 is SNHLY, CDR2 FYNNEI, per germline. CDR3 length: 14 amino acids. Between the trimmed V and J ends, which lost 5 bases and 5 bases, there was a span of 12 bases. Here the CDR3 DNA reads TGTGCCAGCAGTTGGACGGCGGGGACCGGGGAGCTGTTTTTT. Protein: CASSWTAGTGELFF.

The chain combines TRBV20-1 with TRBJ2-5, with 11 bases lining up with TRBD2. The V gene's germline CDR1 is DFQATT and CDR2 SNEGSKA (reference sequence). The CDR3 contains 13 residues. V shed 6 bases, J shed 3 bases, and the junction held 3 bases outside the gene matches. The CDR3 bases are TGCAGTGCAGCGGGACTAGCGGAAGAGACCCAGTACTTC. Translating gives CSAAGLAEETQYF.

The table lists this clonotype with a few counts. The rearrangement uses TRBV19 and TRBJ1-5, with a weak D call TRBD1 (5 bases). The V and J ends lost 7 bases and 5 bases respectively, with 12 bases between them. CDR1 and CDR2 from the germline V gene are LNHDA and SQIVND (reference sequence). This CDR3 has 13 amino acids. The CDR3 region has the DNA TGTGCCAGTACCCACATCAGGGATCAGCCCCAGCATTTT. Translated, it gives CASTHIRDQPQHF.

This clonotype appeared many times. CDR3 in amino acids: CAISERTGGHTGELFF. The CDR3 region has the DNA TGTGCCATCAGTGAAAGGACGGGAGGGCACACCGGGGAGCTGTTTTTT. The genes are TRBV10-3 and TRBJ2-2; 8 nucleotides agree with TRBD2. This CDR3 spans 16 amino acids. CDR1 is ENHRY and CDR2 is SYGVKD in the germline V gene. The ends lost 3 bases at V and 3 bases at J; junction bases unmatched: 6.

The table lists this clonotype with many counts. The CDR3 DNA follows: TGCGCCAGCAGCCTCCAGGGACAGGGGGCCACTGAAGCTTTCTTT. Protein sequence: CASSLQGQGATEAFF. V and J are TRBV5-1 and TRBJ1-1, with TRBD1 identical over 12 bases. Germline V gene sequence: CDR1 SGHRS, CDR2 YFSETQ. The CDR3 has 15 amino acids. The junction had 5 bases not matched to a gene; V was cut back by 4 bases and J by 4 bases.

The chain combines TRBV10-3 with TRBJ1-2; D gene ambiguous. The CDR3 length is 11 residues. Germline V CDR1 and CDR2: ENHRY, SYGVKD. The V end was cut by 11 bases, the J end by 4 bases, with 11 bases between. CDR3 coding DNA: TGTGCCGCCGGGTACGGCTATGGCTACACCTTC. Its translation is CAAGYGYGYTF.